This TCR beta chain was found in a study of vaccination and CD4 T cells after COVID-19. The overall study: Nasal swab PCR had detected SARS-CoV-2 in convalescent patients, 10 or so mild and one severe. Post-COVID draws came a median approximately 100 days after diagnosis (range 35 to 161). General study results and limits: Counts of SARS-CoV-2-reactive clonotypes had a median that went from roughly 21 to 40, a nonsignificant change. The study found that a median approximately 84% of reactive clones in convalescent patients appeared only post-vaccination.

MiXCR, run by TCRdb on the PCR reads, gives a single entry per CDR3 protein. The profile shows 25,000 to 35,000 distinct CDR3 sequences, about 47% of them singletons. The germline gives CDR1 SNHLY, CDR2 FYNNEI. The CDR3 runs to 12 residues. Trimming pared 6 bases from V and 0 bases from J, leaving 6 bases between. The time point was: late sampling 161 to 241 days after vaccination in three convalescent patients. About this clonotype: The target antigen is unknown.

V and J are TRBV2 and TRBJ2-7; D perhaps matches TRBD2 (5 bases). The sequences come from CD4+ T cells from blood, collected about 7 months after SARS-CoV-2 vaccination. The origin of this receptor is a human donor who had recovered from COVID-19. In nucleotides, the CDR3 is TGTGCCAGCAGACGGGACTCCTACGAGCAGTACTTC. Its translation is CASRRDSYEQYF.